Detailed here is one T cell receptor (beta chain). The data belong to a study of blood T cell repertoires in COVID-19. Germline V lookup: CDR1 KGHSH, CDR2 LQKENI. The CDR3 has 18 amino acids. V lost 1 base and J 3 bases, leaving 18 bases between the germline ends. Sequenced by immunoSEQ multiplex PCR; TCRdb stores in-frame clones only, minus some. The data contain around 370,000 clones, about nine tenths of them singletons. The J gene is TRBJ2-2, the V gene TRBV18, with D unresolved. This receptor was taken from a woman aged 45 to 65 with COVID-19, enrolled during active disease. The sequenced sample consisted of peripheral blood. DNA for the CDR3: TGTGCCAGCTCACCACGGCCAGGAAACCAATTCGACACCGGGGAGCTGTTTTTT. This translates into CASSPRPGNQFDTGELFF.